This T cell receptor (beta chain) was recovered during a study of CD8+ T cells in alopecia areata. RNA was isolated and reverse transcribed to cDNA, the sequencing template. The table came from immunoSEQ multiplex PCR; TCRdb's copy has only in-frame clones and leaves some out. The top ten hold more than 25% of the sample, which has 90,000 to 150,000 clones, about 61% seen once. Sample treatment: oral pan-JAK inhibitor, 5-10 mg twice daily. Isolation of CD4+ and CD8+ T cells from PBMCs was achieved by sorting. Germline assignment: CDR1 SGHTA and CDR2 FQGNSA. The CDR3 runs to 15 residues. V lost 2 bases to trimming and J lost 2 bases; unmatched junction nucleotides: 1.

The TCR comes from a human donor with alopecia areata. Specimen: CD8+ T cells sorted from blood, collected at week 4, from a patient treated with tofacitinib. The rearrangement uses TRBV7-2 and TRBJ2-1; TRBD2 matches at 9 bases. The CDR3 DNA reads as TGTGCCAGCAGCTTAATAGCGGGGGCCTACAATGAGCAGTTCTTC. Residues: CASSLIAGAYNEQFF.